Listed below are T cell receptor beta chains from one sample, sequenced in a study of vaccination and CD4 T cells after COVID-19. Their target antigens are unknown. TCRdb re-analysed the PCR reads in MiXCR, keeping a single row per CDR3 protein. The sample has about 24,000 distinct CDR3 sequences; around 42% are singletons. The input for sequencing was CD4+ T cells from blood, cultured in vitro, taken about 7 months after SARS-CoV-2 vaccination. These receptor sequences come from a human donor who had recovered from COVID-19. Both conserved end residues are part of each CDR3. The order of the fields is V gene, clone size, D gene, J gene, CDR3 protein, CDR3 DNA. D genes are given only for firm matches. Rows may omit the clone size; those that give it use once, few, many or a size class.

TRBV7-2	-	TRBD2	TRBJ2-3	CASSLRGSAGARFRDTQYF	TGTGCCAGCAGCTTGAGGGGTTCCGCGGGAGCAAGATTTAGGGATACGCAGTATTTT
TRBV10-3	-	-	TRBJ2-5	CAISEVVKGPETQYF	TGTGCCATCAGTGAAGTAGTGAAGGGGCCGGAGACCCAGTACTTC
TRBV19	-	TRBD2	TRBJ2-7	CASSQGLAGGEQYF	TGTGCCAGTAGTCAGGGACTAGCGGGAGGCGAGCAGTACTTC
TRBV6-4	-	TRBD2	TRBJ2-1	CASSDTWTSANEQFF	TGTGCCAGCAGTGATACGTGGACTAGCGCCAATGAGCAGTTCTTC
TRBV28	-	-	TRBJ1-1	CASSLLADNTEAFF	TGTGCCAGCAGTTTATTGGCAGACAACACTGAAGCTTTCTTT
TRBV5-4	-	-	TRBJ2-7	CASNFYNRDRYEQYF	TGTGCCAGCAACTTTTACAACCGGGACCGCTACGAGCAGTACTTC
TRBV28	-	-	TRBJ1-1	CASSLSVNTEAFF	TGTGCCAGCAGTTTATCTGTGAACACTGAAGCTTTCTTT
TRBV6-1	-	TRBD2	TRBJ2-5	CASSEAPSGPQETQYF	TGTGCCAGCAGTGAAGCTCCTAGCGGCCCCCAAGAGACCCAGTACTTC
TRBV29-1	-	-	TRBJ2-5	CSVEEAANQETQYF	TGCAGCGTTGAAGAGGCAGCAAATCAAGAGACCCAGTACTTC
TRBV7-2	few	-	TRBJ1-1	CASSLWSGDSEAFF	TGTGCCAGCAGCTTATGGTCAGGTGACTCTGAAGCTTTCTTT
TRBV19	-	TRBD1	TRBJ2-7	CASSTSGGSYEQYF	TGTGCCAGTAGTACGTCAGGGGGCTCCTACGAGCAGTACTTC
TRBV4-1	-	-	TRBJ2-5	CASGRVGETQYF	TGCGCCAGCGGCCGGGTGGGGGAGACCCAGTACTTC
TRBV6-1	-	-	TRBJ2-3	CASSPRMIVSTDTQYF	TGTGCCAGCAGTCCCCGAATGATTGTAAGCACAGATACGCAGTATTTT
TRBV5-4	-	TRBD1	TRBJ1-1	CASSRGQPNTEAFF	TGTGCCAGCAGCAGGGGACAGCCGAACACTGAAGCTTTCTTT
TRBV5-4	once	TRBD2	TRBJ2-2	CASSWGGGATGELFF	TGTGCCAGCAGCTGGGGGGGAGGGGCCACCGGGGAGCTGTTTTTT
TRBV20-1	-	-	TRBJ1-6	CSARDQGTDNSPLHF	TGCAGTGCTAGAGATCAGGGGACGGATAATTCACCCCTCCACTTT
TRBV20-1	-	TRBD1	TRBJ2-5	CSARDQTGWETQYF	TGCAGTGCTAGAGACCAGACAGGGTGGGAGACCCAGTACTTC
TRBV5-8	few	TRBD2	TRBJ2-5	CASSFGLAGETQYF	TGTGCCAGCAGCTTTGGGCTAGCGGGGGAGACCCAGTACTTC
TRBV5-8	-	TRBD1	TRBJ2-2	CASNDRDRGQVTGELFF	TGTGCCAGCAACGACCGGGACAGGGGCCAGGTCACCGGGGAGCTGTTTTTT
TRBV6-2/TRBV6-3	-	-	TRBJ2-7	CASSSQVGEQYF	TGTGCCAGCAGTTCACAGGTCGGCGAGCAGTACTTC
TRBV6-1	-	TRBD2	TRBJ2-7	CASSEWTSGVTYEQYF	TGTGCCAGCAGTGAGTGGACTAGCGGGGTTACCTACGAGCAGTACTTC
TRBV20-1	few	-	TRBJ2-1	CSAGTQEGEQFF	TGCAGTGCCGGGACTCAGGAAGGTGAGCAGTTCTTC
TRBV4-3	-	-	TRBJ1-2	CASSQVVGGRGYTF	TGCGCCAGCAGCCAAGTGGTGGGGGGCAGGGGCTACACCTTC